This T cell receptor beta chain was found in a study of CD8 T cells in Susac syndrome. General observations from the study: The relatively small number of individuals in the TCR sequencing and HLA analysis was acknowledged by the study.

Reverse transcription of roughly 0.45 to 1 ug RNA was carried out with random hexamers. TCRdb passed the immunoSEQ multiplex PCR reads through MiXCR, listing each CDR3 protein once. The profile shows about 190,000 distinct CDR3 sequences, nearly 97% of them singletons. Trimming shortened V by 2 bases and J by 1 base, and 8 bases separated the two germline ends. The CDR3 is 13 residues long. Germline V lookup: CDR1 SQVTM, CDR2 ANQGSEA. To note about this clonotype: Its antigen remains unknown.

This TCR was sampled from a human donor with Susac syndrome. Source material: CD4+ T cells from PBMCs. V gene TRBV29-1 combines with J gene TRBJ1-1, with a tentative D call TRBD1 (5 bases). The chain's CDR3 is CSVESQGNTEAFF. CDR3 DNA sequence: TGCAGCGTTGAAAGTCAGGGGAACACTGAAGCTTTCTTT.